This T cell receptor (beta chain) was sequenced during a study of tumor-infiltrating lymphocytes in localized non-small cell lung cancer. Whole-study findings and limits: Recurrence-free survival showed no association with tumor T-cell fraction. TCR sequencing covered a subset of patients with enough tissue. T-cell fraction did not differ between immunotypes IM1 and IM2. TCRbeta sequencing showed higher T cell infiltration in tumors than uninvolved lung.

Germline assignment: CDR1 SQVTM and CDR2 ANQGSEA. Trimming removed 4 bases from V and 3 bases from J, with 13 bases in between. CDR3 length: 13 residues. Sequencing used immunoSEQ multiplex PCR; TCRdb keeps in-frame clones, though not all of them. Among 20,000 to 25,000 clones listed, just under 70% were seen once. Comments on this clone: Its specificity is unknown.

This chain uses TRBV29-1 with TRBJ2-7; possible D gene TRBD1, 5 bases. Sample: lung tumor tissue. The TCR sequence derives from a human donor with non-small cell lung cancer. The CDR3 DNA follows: TGCAGCGTTGGGGGTAGGGGCCTCTACGAGCAGTACTTC. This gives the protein CSVGGRGLYEQYF.